These 31 T cell receptor beta chains originate from one sample sequenced in a study of T cell changes during pregnancy in multiple sclerosis. Produced via immunoSEQ multiplex PCR; TCRdb's table is partial and in-frame only. The table shows approximately 47,000 clones, with approximately 93% occurring only once. This specimen was CD4+ T cells from peripheral blood mononuclear cells, taken in the first trimester of pregnancy. These receptors originate from a female donor with multiple sclerosis, enrolled in a pregnancy study.

The sample holds one count of this clone. The chain employs TRBV5-1 and TRBJ1-1; unclear D gene. The CDR3 loop spans 14 amino acids. Trimming shortened V by 1 base and J by 0 bases, and 7 bases separated the two germline ends. Germline lookup yields CDR1 SGHRS and CDR2 YFSETQ. Written as DNA, the CDR3 is TGCGCCAGCAGCTTGACAGCCATGAACACTGAAGCTTTCTTT. Encoded protein: CASSLTAMNTEAFF.

The chain carries TRBV10-3 and TRBJ1-1; a possible D gene is TRBD1 (5 bases). V was cut by 2 bases and J by 1 base, with 14 bases left in between. The CDR3 spans 16 residues. CDR1 and CDR2 from the germline V gene are ENHRY and SYGVKD. CDR3 in amino acids: CAISEPGGLSNTEAFF. CDR3 coding DNA: TGTGCCATCAGTGAGCCGGGGGGATTATCGAACACTGAAGCTTTCTTT.

The chain uses TRBV5-1 and TRBJ2-1; no definite D call. The germline V and J ends were trimmed by 8 bases and 4 bases, with 13 bases remaining between them. The germline gives CDR1 SGHRS, CDR2 YFSETQ. CDR3 length: 13 amino acids. The CDR3 nucleotides are TGCGCCAGTAGAACCGAAATATACAATGAGCAGTTCTTC. This encodes CASRTEIYNEQFF.

V and J are TRBV5-1 and TRBJ2-1; a possible D gene is TRBD2 (6 bases). This CDR3 spans 15 amino acids. Trimming took 1 base from V and 3 from J, leaving 11 bases between them. Per germline, CDR1 SGHRS and CDR2 YFSETQ. CDR3 amino acids: CASSLLPGDYNEQFF. CDR3 nucleotide sequence: TGCGCCAGCAGCTTGCTCCCGGGGGACTACAATGAGCAGTTCTTC.

This chain uses TRBV10-2 with TRBJ2-1; TRBD2 agrees at 9 bases. CDR3 length equals 15 residues. V lost 7 bases to trimming and J lost 8 bases; unmatched junction nucleotides: 12. CDR1 is WSHSY and CDR2 is SAAADI in the germline V gene. CDR3 in DNA: TGCGCCAGCACTGAACGGGCTAGCGGGGTCGATGAGCAGTTCTTC. Protein product: CASTERASGVDEQFF.

This chain uses TRBV5-5 with TRBJ1-1, with D perhaps TRBD1 (6 bases). CDR3 size: 13 residues. V was clipped by 4 bases and J by 1 base, with 8 bases between them. Germline assignment: CDR1 SGHKS and CDR2 YYEKEE (reference sequence). CDR3 in amino acids: CASSLQGNTEAFF. CDR3 sequence (DNA): TGTGCCAGCAGCCTACAGGGGAACACTGAAGCTTTCTTT.

The rearrangement links TRBV19 to TRBJ1-1, with D maybe TRBD1 (6 bases). The V end lost 3 bases, the J end lost 6 bases, and 14 bases lay between the germline ends. The CDR3 sequence is 14 residues long. CDR1 is LNHDA and CDR2 is SQIVND in the germline V gene (reference sequence). The CDR3 DNA sequence: TGTGCCAGTAGTATGCTGTCAGGGGTCGCTGAAGCTTTCTTT. Translating it yields CASSMLSGVAEAFF.

This chain links TRBV5-1 with TRBJ2-5; D perhaps matches TRBD1 (5 bases). V lost 3 bases, J lost 5 bases, and 14 bases lay in between. In germline, CDR1 is SGHRS, CDR2 YFSETQ. The CDR3 is made up of 14 amino acids. This CDR3 reads CASSSPDIRETQYF. CDR3 DNA: TGCGCCAGCAGCTCACCGGACATTCGGGAGACCCAGTACTTC.

This chain links TRBV5-6 with TRBJ1-2; D gene uncertain. V lost 1 base and J 4 bases, leaving 11 bases between the germline ends. From germline, CDR1 is SGHDT and CDR2 YYEEEE. This CDR3 is 14 amino acids long. CDR3 loop: CASSLLLPSYGYTF. CDR3 nucleotides: TGTGCCAGCAGCTTGTTATTACCGAGCTATGGCTACACCTTC.

This sequence joins TRBV18 and TRBJ1-1; D is undetermined. The germline V and J ends were trimmed by 6 bases and 6 bases, with 20 bases remaining between them. CDR1 and CDR2 (germline): KGHSH, LQKENI. The CDR3 length is 15 residues. CDR3 in DNA: TGTGCCAGCTCCAGAATGCAGGTCCCTCAAGCTGAAGCTTTCTTT. Protein sequence: CASSRMQVPQAEAFF.

The V gene is TRBV5-1, the J gene TRBJ1-6, with D tentatively TRBD1 (6 bases). The length of the CDR3 is 18 residues. CDR1 is SGHRS and CDR2 is YFSETQ in the germline V gene. Trimming took off 0 bases at V and 2 bases at J, with 15 bases between the two ends. CDR3 nucleotide sequence: TGCGCCAGCAGCTTGGAACCGGGACACCGGACCTATAATTCACCCCTCCACTTT. Its protein is CASSLEPGHRTYNSPLHF.

The V call is TRBV7-2, the J call TRBJ1-1; D may be TRBD1 (6 bases). The germline V and J ends were trimmed by 3 bases and 7 bases, with 12 bases remaining between them. The germline V gene has CDR1 SGHTA and CDR2 FQGNSA. The CDR3 contains 13 residues. DNA for the CDR3: TGTGCCAGCAGCTTCAAGAGGGGGAATGAAGCTTTCTTT. It translates to CASSFKRGNEAFF.

The V call is TRBV6-6, the J call TRBJ2-2, with a weak D call TRBD2 (5 bases). Germline V gene data show CDR1 as MNHNY and CDR2 as SVGAGI (reference sequence). The CDR3 runs to 15 residues. The germline V and J ends were trimmed by 6 bases and 2 bases, with 13 bases remaining between them. This chain's CDR3 is CASSLARGNTGELFF. The DNA of the CDR3 is TGTGCCAGCAGCCTCGCCCGGGGAAACACCGGGGAGCTGTTTTTT.

Comment on this clone: Other DNA sequences of this sample code for an identical CDR3. V and J are TRBV9 and TRBJ1-3; perhaps TRBD1 as D (5 bases). With 2 bases removed from V and 0 bases from J, the gap between germline ends came to 6 bases. Germline-derived CDR1 and CDR2 are SGDLS and YYNGEE. There are 14 residues in the CDR3. The CDR3 region is CASSVTDSGNTIYF. The CDR3 bases are TGTGCCAGCAGCGTGACAGACTCTGGAAACACCATATATTTT.

V gene TRBV7-2 combines with J gene TRBJ1-5; D is perhaps TRBD1 (5 bases). Germline V gives CDR1 SGHTA, CDR2 FQGNSA. This CDR3 contains 14 residues. V lost 2 bases and J lost 6, with 11 bases in between. The CDR3 DNA reads TGTGCCAGCAGCTTACAGGGAGGGAGTCAGCCCCAGCATTTT. Protein: CASSLQGGSQPQHF.

The chain links TRBV7-2 to TRBJ2-1; the match to TRBD2 covers 7 bases. CDR1 and CDR2 from the germline V gene are SGHTA and FQGNSA. Trimming removed 2 bases from V and 8 bases from J; junction bases left unmatched: 3. The CDR3 spans 13 residues. This CDR3 reads CASSLQRGDEQFF. In nucleotides, the CDR3 is TGTGCCAGCAGCTTACAACGGGGGGATGAGCAGTTCTTC.

V usage is TRBV5-4 and J usage is TRBJ1-2, with TRBD1 matching 12 bases. The CDR3 length is 16 residues. The germline CDR1 and CDR2 sequences are SGHNT and YYREEE (reference sequence). Germline trimming cut 4 bases from V and 7 bases from J; bases unmatched to any gene: 11. The CDR3 sequence: CASSDRDRGRLGGYTF. DNA for the CDR3: TGTGCCAGCAGCGACCGGGACAGGGGGCGTCTGGGTGGCTACACCTTC.

Comment on this clone: This CDR3 is also generated by other DNA sequences in the sample. The CDR3 is CASSLGQGTGELFF. In nucleotides, the CDR3 is TGCGCCAGCAGCTTGGGACAGGGCACCGGGGAGCTGTTTTTT. The V and J genes are TRBV5-1 and TRBJ2-2; 7 bases are a match to TRBD1. Germline values: CDR1 SGHRS, CDR2 YFSETQ. The V gene end was trimmed by 0 bases and the J gene end by 4 bases; junction bases not matched to a gene: 0. The CDR3 loop spans 14 amino acids.

The chain links TRBV5-5 to TRBJ1-2, with 9 bases aligning to TRBD1. The CDR3 sequence is 15 residues long. Looked up from germline, CDR1 is SGHKS and CDR2 is YYEKEE (reference sequence). Germline trimming cut 4 bases from V and 8 bases from J; bases unmatched to any gene: 12. This CDR3 reads CASSAPGQGVSGYTF. CDR3 DNA: TGTGCCAGCAGCGCGCCGGGACAGGGTGTTTCGGGCTACACCTTC. The full variable domain, with the rest looked up from reference TRBV5-5 and TRBJ1-2, is DAGVTQSPTHLIKTRGQQVTLRCSPISGHKSVSWYQQVLGQGPQFIFQYYEKEERGRGNFPDRFSARQFPNYSSELNVNALLLGDSALYLCASSAPGQGVSGYTFGSGTRLTVV.

The rearrangement links TRBV4-1 to TRBJ1-2, with unresolved D. The germline gives CDR1 MGHRA, CDR2 YSYEKL. V lost 1 base to trimming and J lost 3 bases, with 6 bases between them. The CDR3 loop spans 13 amino acids. CDR3 in amino acids: CASSQGGDYGYTF. Here the CDR3 DNA reads TGCGCCAGCAGCCAAGGGGGAGACTATGGCTACACCTTC.

In nucleotides, the CDR3 is TGTGCCAGCAGCCTGCGACAGGGGGATGGCTACACCTTC. It is translated as CASSLRQGDGYTF. The J gene is TRBJ1-2, the V gene TRBV5-6; 9 nucleotides line up with TRBD1. Per the germline V gene, CDR1 is SGHDT and CDR2 is YYEEEE. The CDR3 runs 13 residues. J gave up 6 bases and V 4 bases, and 4 bases lay outside the gene matches.

This clone has a single count. CDR3: CASSVGQFSYEQYF. CDR3 in DNA: TGTGCCAGTAGTGTGGGACAGTTCTCCTACGAGCAGTACTTC. This sequence joins TRBV19 and TRBJ2-7, with 7 bases fitting TRBD1. The CDR3 contains 14 residues. Per the germline V gene, CDR1 is LNHDA and CDR2 is SQIVND (reference sequence). Trimming removed 5 bases from V and 0 bases from J; junction bases left unmatched: 4.

The V and J genes are TRBV7-8 and TRBJ2-1; D ambiguous. With 2 bases removed from V and 3 bases from J, the gap between germline ends came to 8 bases. Germline CDR1 SGHVS, CDR2 FQNEAQ. The CDR3 runs to 14 residues. CDR3 nucleotides: TGTGCCAGCAGCTTAAGATTAGTCTACAATGAGCAGTTCTTC. As protein: CASSLRLVYNEQFF.

This chain links TRBV18 with TRBJ1-6; 7 nucleotides match TRBD1. Germline V gene data show CDR1 as KGHSH and CDR2 as LQKENI. This CDR3 region has 15 residues. Germline trimming cut 2 bases from V and 7 bases from J; bases unmatched to any gene: 5. The DNA of the CDR3 is TGTGCCAGCTCACCAGGGGACAGTGGAAATTCACCCCTCCACTTT. Protein sequence: CASSPGDSGNSPLHF.

The rearrangement links TRBV10-2 to TRBJ1-5, with a possible D match to TRBD1 (5 bases). The CDR3 length is 15 residues. Germline values: CDR1 WSHSY, CDR2 SAAADI. With 4 bases removed from V and 1 base from J, the gap between germline ends came to 11 bases. CDR3 loop: CASSAVAGSNQPQHF. As DNA, the CDR3 is TGCGCCAGCAGTGCGGTGGCAGGGAGCAATCAGCCCCAGCATTTT.

The genes are TRBV2 and TRBJ2-1, with a weak D call TRBD1 (5 bases). CDR3 length equals 11 residues. Trimming cost V 6 bases and J 8 bases, with 8 bases left between them. Germline lookup yields CDR1 SNHLY and CDR2 FYNNEI. The CDR3 nucleotides read TGTGCCAGCAGCACAGGTTATGAGCAGTTCTTC. The encoded protein is CASSTGYEQFF.

This clone was observed a few times. The chain links TRBV5-1 to TRBJ1-4; 8 bases align to TRBD1. Unmatched junction bases numbered 2, after V lost 0 bases and J lost 7 bases. The CDR3 spans 14 residues. Germline values: CDR1 SGHRS, CDR2 YFSETQ. CDR3 loop: CASSLGTGTEKLFF. For the CDR3, the DNA is TGCGCCAGCAGCTTGGGGACAGGGACTGAAAAACTGTTTTTT.

The CDR3 sequence is CATSRVGSQPQHF. The DNA for the CDR3 is TGTGCCACCAGCAGAGTTGGGAGTCAGCCCCAGCATTTT. The chain carries TRBV15 and TRBJ1-5; no reliable D call. V was pared by 1 base and J by 6 bases, with 7 bases between. This CDR3 has 13 amino acids. Germline CDR1 LNHNV, CDR2 YYDKDF (reference sequence).

This chain links TRBV5-5 with TRBJ2-2, with TRBD2 matching over 10 bases. The trim removed 2 bases at V and 7 bases at J, leaving 14 bases unmatched. The CDR3 spans 18 residues. Germline-derived CDR1 and CDR2 are SGHKS and YYEKEE (reference sequence). The CDR3 region is CASSLVVSGGPRFGELFF. Here the CDR3 DNA reads TGTGCCAGCAGCTTAGTGGTTAGCGGGGGGCCCCGATTCGGGGAGCTGTTTTTT.

J is TRBJ2-7 and V is TRBV11-2; the match to TRBD1 covers 11 bases. The germline gives CDR1 SGHAT, CDR2 FQNNGV. This CDR3 is built from 16 residues. V lost 5 bases, J lost 7 bases, and 13 bases stayed unmatched. CDR3 sequence: CASSRILGQGAGEQYF. CDR3 bases: TGTGCCAGCAGCCGTATCTTAGGACAGGGGGCGGGGGAGCAGTACTTC.

The gene calls are TRBV6-5 and TRBJ2-7; 7 positions agree with TRBD1. Germline V lookup: CDR1 MNHEY, CDR2 SVGAGI. This CDR3 region has 13 residues. V lost 5 bases, J lost 4 bases, and 5 bases stayed unmatched. This CDR3 is CASSDTGAYEQYF. DNA of the CDR3: TGTGCCAGCAGTGACACAGGGGCTTACGAGCAGTACTTC.